This TCR beta chain is from a study of blood T cells in healthy people across ages. A J-beta primer mix and a sample-barcoded 5' primer were used in a second PCR of roughly 7 to 12 cycles. Individual samples furnished no less than 3 million CDR3-containing paired-end reads apiece. TCRdb re-called the 5' RACE reads through MiXCR, storing one row per CDR3 protein. The sample includes 2 million or so distinct CDR3 sequences, less than 50% of them seen just once. The length of the CDR3 is 14 residues. V was pared by 3 bases and J by 9 bases, with 15 bases between. The sequence derives from a woman in her thirties or forties in good health. Sequencing was carried out using blood. The chain is built from TRBV12-3 or TRBV12-4 and TRBJ2-1, with D uncertain. CDR3 sequence reads: CASSLEGYYGEQFF. The CDR3 DNA follows: TGTGCCAGCAGTTTGGAAGGGTATTACGGTGAGCAGTTCTTC.